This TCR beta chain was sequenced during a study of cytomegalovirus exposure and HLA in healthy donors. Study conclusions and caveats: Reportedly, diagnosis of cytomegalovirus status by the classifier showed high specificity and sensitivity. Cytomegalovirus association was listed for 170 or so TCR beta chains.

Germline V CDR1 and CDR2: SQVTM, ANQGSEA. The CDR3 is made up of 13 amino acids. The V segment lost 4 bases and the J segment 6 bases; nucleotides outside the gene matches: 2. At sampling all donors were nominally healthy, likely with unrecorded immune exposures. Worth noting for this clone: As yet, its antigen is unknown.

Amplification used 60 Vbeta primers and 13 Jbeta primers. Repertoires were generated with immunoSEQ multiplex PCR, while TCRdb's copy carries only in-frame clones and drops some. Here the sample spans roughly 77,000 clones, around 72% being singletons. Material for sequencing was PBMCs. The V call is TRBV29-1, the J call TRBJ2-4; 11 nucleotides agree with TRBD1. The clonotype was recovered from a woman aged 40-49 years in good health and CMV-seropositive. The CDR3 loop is CSVGGTGGNIQYF. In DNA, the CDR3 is TGCAGCGTTGGGGGGACAGGGGGAAACATTCAGTACTTC.